Each of the 20 T cell receptor beta chains below was sequenced from the same sample in a study of CD8 T cells in ankylosing spondylitis. MiXCR, applied by TCRdb to the 5' RACE reads, yields one record per CDR3 protein. The table lists a few hundred thousand distinct CDR3 sequences, about 18% of them singletons. Material: blood, either unsorted or a sorted T cell fraction (not recorded which). The receptors come from a male donor with ankylosing spondylitis or in good health (not recorded which).

The J gene is TRBJ2-3, the V gene TRBV3-1; TRBD2 agrees at 12 bases. V was clipped by 1 base and J by 4 bases; unmatched bases: 3. Germline loops: CDR1 LGHDT, CDR2 YNNKEL (reference sequence). This CDR3 contains 16 residues. Here the CDR3 DNA reads TGTGCCAGCAGCCAAGGGACTAGCGGGATCTCAGATACGCAGTATTTT. This sequence encodes CASSQGTSGISDTQYF.

The chain joins TRBV5-1 to TRBJ2-2; 7 nucleotides match TRBD1. The CDR3 has 14 residues. CDR1 and CDR2 from the germline V gene are SGHRS and YFSETQ. The V and J ends lost 2 bases and 7 bases, in that order; junction bases with no gene match: 5. The CDR3 loop is CASSFKQGSGELFF. CDR3 in DNA: TGCGCCAGCAGCTTTAAACAGGGGAGCGGGGAGCTGTTTTTT.

This clonotype was detected a few times. The gene calls are TRBV12-3 or TRBV12-4 and TRBJ2-2; D uncertain. This CDR3 contains 15 residues. V lost 3 bases and J 3 bases, leaving 11 bases between the germline ends. DNA for the CDR3: TGTGCCAGCAGTTTTAGTCAGGCCTACACCGGGGAGCTGTTTTTT. It is translated as CASSFSQAYTGELFF.

V is TRBV4-1 and J is TRBJ2-7, with D perhaps given as TRBD1 or TRBD2 (7 bases each). The CDR3 totals 14 residues. CDR1 MGHRA and CDR2 YSYEKL come from the germline V gene. V was cut by 2 bases and J by 5 bases, with 13 bases left in between. CDR3 sequence: CASSQLPGGDEQYF. The DNA of the CDR3 is TGCGCCAGCAGCCAACTTCCAGGGGGGGACGAGCAGTACTTC.

About this clonotype: A much larger clone sits a single nucleotide away, making a read error possible. The chain employs TRBV20-1 and TRBJ2-7; TRBD2 matches 10 bases. V shed 4 bases and J 2 bases; nucleotides not matched to a gene: 5. The CDR3 covers 14 residues. CDR1 is DFQATT and CDR2 is SNEGSKA in the germline V gene (reference sequence). As DNA, the CDR3 is TGCAGTGCTAAGGGGCTAGCGGGAGCCTACGAGCAGTACTTC. Translated: CSAKGLAGAYEQYF.

This sequence joins TRBV12-3 or TRBV12-4 and TRBJ2-3, with a tentative D call TRBD2 (6 bases). The CDR3 contains 16 residues. The V end lost 1 base, the J end lost 0 bases, and 11 bases lay between the germline ends. In DNA form, the CDR3 reads TGTGCCAGCAGTTTAGGTCTAGCGACTAGCACAGATACGCAGTATTTT. Its translation is CASSLGLATSTDTQYF.

The rearrangement links TRBV6-2 or TRBV6-3 to TRBJ2-1, with TRBD2 as a possible D gene (6 bases). The CDR3 covers 18 residues. The V and J ends lost 3 bases and 3 bases respectively, with 21 bases between them. CDR1 and CDR2 (germline): MNHEY, SVGEGT. CDR3 sequence (DNA): TGTGCCAGCAGTTATATTAGCGGCGACGCTGTATTCTACAATGAGCAGTTCTTC. Protein sequence: CASSYISGDAVFYNEQFF.

This clonotype was seen more than once but under ten times. The V gene is TRBV18, the J gene TRBJ2-3; D perhaps matches TRBD2 (6 bases). CDR1 and CDR2 (germline): KGHSH, LQKENI. The CDR3 is 14 amino acids. V was trimmed by 1 base and J by 1 base, leaving 6 bases between them. This CDR3 is CASSPRLGTDTQYF. The DNA for the CDR3 is TGTGCCAGCTCACCACGACTAGGCACAGATACGCAGTATTTT.

Only a few counts were recorded for this clonotype. V is TRBV4-3 and J is TRBJ2-5; D gene uncertain. The CDR3 is made up of 15 amino acids. V shed 0 bases and J shed 1 base, with 9 bases lying between them. The V gene's germline CDR1 is LGHNA and CDR2 YSLEER. The CDR3 coding sequence is TGCGCCAGCAGCCAAGAATACAGAGTCCAAGAGACCCAGTACTTC. Residues: CASSQEYRVQETQYF.

The J gene is TRBJ2-7, the V gene TRBV29-1, with 11 bases matching TRBD2. The CDR3 has 15 amino acids. V dropped 0 bases and J dropped 2; count of bases not matched to a gene: 3. Per germline, CDR1 SQVTM and CDR2 ANQGSEA. This CDR3 reads CSVEDGTSGTYEQYF. DNA of the CDR3: TGCAGCGTTGAAGATGGGACTAGCGGAACCTACGAGCAGTACTTC.

The rearrangement joins TRBV12-3 or TRBV12-4 to TRBJ2-1; TRBD2 agrees at 14 bases. V was clipped by 6 bases and J by 7 bases; unmatched bases: 11. The CDR3 runs 17 residues. In nucleotides, the CDR3 is TGTGCCAGCAGCGACGAGGGACTAGCGGGAGCGGGTAATGAGCAGTTCTTC. This gives the protein CASSDEGLAGAGNEQFF.

This clonotype has more than one count but fewer than ten. The J gene is TRBJ1-4, the V gene TRBV6-1; D is possibly TRBD1 (5 bases). The length of the CDR3 is 14 residues. The ends were cut back, 7 bases at V and 4 bases at J, with 13 bases in the middle. Germline assignment: CDR1 MNHNS and CDR2 SASEGT. The CDR3 DNA is TGTGCCAGCAAACCAGGGAACCTTAATGAAAAACTGTTTTTT. Its protein is CASKPGNLNEKLFF.

This clonotype was seen more than once but under ten times. The genes are TRBV20-1 and TRBJ2-7; TRBD2 matches 7 bases. The CDR3 has 14 amino acids. J was trimmed by 3 bases and V by 0 bases; bases with no gene match: 5. The germline V gene encodes CDR1 DFQATT and CDR2 SNEGSKA (reference sequence). CDR3 region: CSAREAGVGYEQYF. CDR3 nucleotide sequence: TGCAGTGCTAGAGAGGCGGGGGTGGGCTACGAGCAGTACTTC.

This clonotype has at least ten counts. The gene calls are TRBV12-3 or TRBV12-4 and TRBJ2-7; D possibly corresponds to TRBD1 (6 bases). Between the trimmed V and J ends, which lost 11 bases and 5 bases, there was a span of 13 bases. CDR3 length: 11 amino acids. In DNA form, the CDR3 reads TGTGCCGGTCACGAGGGGGACGAGCAGTACTTC. Amino acid sequence: CAGHEGDEQYF.

This clonotype was seen ten or more times. This chain links TRBV11-2 with TRBJ1-4, with D maybe TRBD1 (5 bases). Trimming shortened V by 0 bases and J by 10 bases, and 12 bases separated the two germline ends. CDR3 length: 14 residues. Germline V lookup: CDR1 SGHAT, CDR2 FQNNGV. The CDR3 loop is CASSLDPLGLKLFF. For the CDR3, the DNA is TGTGCCAGCAGCTTAGACCCACTGGGACTAAAACTGTTTTTT.

This clonotype has just one count. The V and J genes are TRBV27 and TRBJ2-1; D call uncertain. The CDR3 covers 13 residues. Trimming removed 3 bases from V and 5 bases from J, with 8 bases in between. CDR1 is MNHEY, CDR2 SMNVEV, per germline (reference sequence). In DNA, the CDR3 is TGTGCCAGCAGTTTTTGGGGTAACAATGAGCAGTTCTTC. This encodes CASSFWGNNEQFF.

This clonotype was observed at least ten times. The V gene is TRBV5-1, the J gene TRBJ2-7; 14 bases match TRBD2. Germline trimming cut 4 bases from V and 5 bases from J; bases unmatched to any gene: 14. The germline V gene has CDR1 SGHRS and CDR2 YFSETQ. CDR3 size: 18 residues. The CDR3 spells CASSPPGLAGVVCHEQYF. CDR3 coding DNA: TGCGCCAGCAGCCCCCCGGGACTAGCGGGAGTTGTTTGCCACGAGCAGTACTTC.

V is TRBV11-2 and J is TRBJ2-1, with D perhaps TRBD2 (5 bases). Trimming took off 0 bases at V and 1 base at J, with 13 bases between the two ends. Germline CDR1 SGHAT, CDR2 FQNNGV. The CDR3 is 17 residues long. The CDR3 sequence: CASSLDYGGGSYNEQFF. CDR3 nucleotide sequence: TGTGCCAGCAGCTTAGATTACGGCGGAGGATCCTACAATGAGCAGTTCTTC.

This clonotype was picked up a small number of times. The V gene is TRBV3-1, the J gene TRBJ2-7; D tentatively reads TRBD1 or TRBD2 (5 bases each). The CDR3 has 15 amino acids. CDR1 and CDR2 (germline): LGHDT, YNNKEL (reference sequence). The germline V and J ends were trimmed by 4 bases and 4 bases, with 17 bases remaining between them. The CDR3 DNA reads TGTGCCAGCAGCCGTATAGGGGAGCTTTCTTACGAGCAGTACTTC. Translated, it gives CASSRIGELSYEQYF.

In this sample, this clonotype turned up many times. The V and J genes are TRBV10-3 and TRBJ2-1, with D maybe TRBD2 (5 bases). With 2 bases removed from V and 9 bases from J, the gap between germline ends came to 17 bases. Germline V gene lookup returns CDR1 ENHRY and CDR2 SYGVKD. This CDR3 spans 15 amino acids. The CDR3 DNA follows: TGTGCCATCAGTGAGACGGTCAACGGGGTCAGTGAGCAGTTCTTC. Translated: CAISETVNGVSEQFF.